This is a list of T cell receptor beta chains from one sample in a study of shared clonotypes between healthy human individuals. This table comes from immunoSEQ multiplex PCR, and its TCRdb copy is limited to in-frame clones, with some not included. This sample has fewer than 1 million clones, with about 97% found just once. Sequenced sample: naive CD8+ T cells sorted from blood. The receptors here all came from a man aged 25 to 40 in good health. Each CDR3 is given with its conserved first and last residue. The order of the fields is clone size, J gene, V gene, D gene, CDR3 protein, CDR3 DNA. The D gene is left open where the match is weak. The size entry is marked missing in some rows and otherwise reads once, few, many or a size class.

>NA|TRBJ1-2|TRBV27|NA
CASSLTGSNYGYTF
TGTGCCAGCAGTTTAACGGGATCTAACTATGGCTACACCTTC
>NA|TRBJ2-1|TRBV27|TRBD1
CASSRGGREQFF
TGTGCCAGCAGCCGAGGGGGCCGTGAGCAGTTCTTC
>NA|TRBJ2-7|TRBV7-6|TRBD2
CASSLGLAGDEQYF
TGTGCCAGCAGCTTAGGGCTAGCGGGAGACGAGCAGTACTTC
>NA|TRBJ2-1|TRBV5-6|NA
CASSPTDRQGNEQFF
TGTGCCAGCAGCCCGACAGATAGGCAGGGGAATGAGCAGTTCTTC
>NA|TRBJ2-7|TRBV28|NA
CASVFSGTYEQYF
TGTGCCAGCGTCTTTAGCGGTACCTACGAGCAGTACTTC
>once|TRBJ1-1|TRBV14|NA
CASSQDLMGVGVAFF
TGTGCCAGCAGCCAAGATCTGATGGGGGTTGGTGTAGCTTTCTTT
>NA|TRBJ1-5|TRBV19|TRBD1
CASSRIPGGTQPQHF
TGTGCCAGTAGTAGAATTCCAGGGGGCACCCAGCCCCAGCATTTT
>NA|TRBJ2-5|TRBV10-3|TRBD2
CAISESGGGPRETQYF
TGTGCCATCAGTGAGTCGGGGGGAGGGCCGAGAGAGACCCAGTACTTC
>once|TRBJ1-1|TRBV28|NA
CASSRQTDMNTEAFF
TGTGCCAGCAGTCGGCAGACAGATATGAACACTGAAGCTTTCTTT
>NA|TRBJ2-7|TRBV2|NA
CASSELIREYEQYF
TGTGCCAGCAGTGAATTAATACGTGAATACGAGCAGTACTTC
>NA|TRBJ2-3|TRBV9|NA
CASSVSTASTDTQYF
TGTGCCAGCAGCGTATCGACAGCCAGCACAGATACGCAGTATTTT
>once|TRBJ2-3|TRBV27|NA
CASSLRGVRAQYF
TGTGCCAGCAGTTTAAGAGGTGTTCGCGCGCAGTATTTT
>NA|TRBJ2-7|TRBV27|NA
CASSSLGGLGEQYF
TGTGCCAGCAGTTCCCTTGGAGGGTTGGGGGAGCAGTACTTC
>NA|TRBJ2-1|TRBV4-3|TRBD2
CASSRVGLGRDYNEQFF
TGCGCCAGCAGCCGCGTAGGTCTTGGACGGGACTATAATGAGCAGTTCTTC
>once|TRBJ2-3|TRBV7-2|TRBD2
CASSLISGRTDTQYF
TGTGCCAGCAGCTTAATCAGCGGGAGAACAGATACGCAGTATTTT
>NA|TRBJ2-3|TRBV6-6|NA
CASNAGSTDTQYF
TGTGCCAGCAACGCGGGAAGCACAGATACGCAGTATTTT
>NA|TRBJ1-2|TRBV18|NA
CASSPPDSPGYTF
TGTGCCAGCTCACCACCCGACAGTCCTGGCTACACCTTC
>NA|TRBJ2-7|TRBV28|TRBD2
CAARGVPDEQYF
TGTGCCGCCCGGGGGGTCCCAGACGAGCAGTACTTC
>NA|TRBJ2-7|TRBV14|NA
CASSPGYEQYF
TGTGCCAGCAGCCCGGGGTACGAGCAGTACTTC
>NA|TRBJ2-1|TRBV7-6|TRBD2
CASLKREGPGNEQFF
TGTGCCAGCCTAAAGCGGGAGGGCCCTGGAAATGAGCAGTTCTTC
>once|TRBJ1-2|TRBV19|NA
CASRMGQSYNYGYTF
TGTGCCAGTCGTATGGGGCAGTCCTACAACTATGGCTACACCTTC
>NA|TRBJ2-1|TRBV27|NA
CASSLLRAVSSYNEQFF
TGTGCCAGCAGTTTACTCAGGGCAGTAAGCTCCTACAATGAGCAGTTCTTC